This T cell receptor beta chain was documented in a study of STAT3 mutations in large granular lymphocyte leukemia. This clone was counted a single time. The antigen remains unidentified. Study conclusions and caveats: Every T-cell large granular lymphocyte leukemia patient had at least one immunodominant TCR beta clonotype. Some patients had dominant TCR clones larger than their STAT3 mutant burden. Treatment regimens differed across patients between samplings.

Per the germline V gene, CDR1 is DFQATT and CDR2 is SNEGSKA (reference sequence). The ends were cut back, 5 bases at V and 8 bases at J, with 12 bases in the middle. CDR3 length equals 11 residues. Each sample's TCRbeta library yielded on average approximately 41,000 productive templates. The assay was immunoSEQ multiplex PCR, and TCRdb's table has in-frame clones only and misses some. The sample lists tens of thousands of clones; roughly 80% were seen once. Sequencing input: peripheral blood mononuclear cells. This chain joins TRBV20-1 and TRBJ1-2; maybe TRBD1 (6 bases). The receptor was derived from a woman aged 45-59 years with T-cell large granular lymphocyte leukemia. Some clones in this sample may be carry-over from other donors' samples. The CDR3 region has the DNA TGCAGTGCTCTTACAGGGAACGGCTACACCTTC. This gives the protein CSALTGNGYTF.